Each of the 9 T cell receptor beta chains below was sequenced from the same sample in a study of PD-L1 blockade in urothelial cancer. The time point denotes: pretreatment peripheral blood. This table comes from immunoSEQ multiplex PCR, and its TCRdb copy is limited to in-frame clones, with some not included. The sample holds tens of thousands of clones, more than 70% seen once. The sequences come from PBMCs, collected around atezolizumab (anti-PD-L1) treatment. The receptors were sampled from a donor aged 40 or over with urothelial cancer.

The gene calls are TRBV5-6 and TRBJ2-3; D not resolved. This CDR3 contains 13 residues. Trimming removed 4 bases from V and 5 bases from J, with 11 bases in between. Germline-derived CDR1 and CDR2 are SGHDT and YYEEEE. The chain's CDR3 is CASSPGWIDTQYF. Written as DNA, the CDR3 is TGTGCCAGCAGCCCGGGTTGGATAGATACGCAGTATTTT.

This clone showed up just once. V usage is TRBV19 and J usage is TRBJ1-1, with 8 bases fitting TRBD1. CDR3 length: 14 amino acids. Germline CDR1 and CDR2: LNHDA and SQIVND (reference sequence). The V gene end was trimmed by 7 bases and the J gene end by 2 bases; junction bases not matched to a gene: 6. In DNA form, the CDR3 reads TGTGCCAGTACCCGAGACAGGGGAAACACTGAAGCTTTCTTT. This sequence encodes CASTRDRGNTEAFF.

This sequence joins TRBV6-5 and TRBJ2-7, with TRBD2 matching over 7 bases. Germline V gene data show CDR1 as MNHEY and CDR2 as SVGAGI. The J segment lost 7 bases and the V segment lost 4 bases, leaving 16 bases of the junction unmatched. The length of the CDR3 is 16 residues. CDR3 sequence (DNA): TGTGCCAGCAGTTGGGGGGGTGGCGGGGGAGGTGGGGAGCAGTACTTC. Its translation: CASSWGGGGGGGEQYF.

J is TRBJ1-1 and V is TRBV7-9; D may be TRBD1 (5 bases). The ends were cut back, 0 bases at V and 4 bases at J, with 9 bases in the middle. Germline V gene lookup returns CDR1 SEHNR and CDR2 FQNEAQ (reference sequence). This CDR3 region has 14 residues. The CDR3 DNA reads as TGTGCCAGCAGCTTAGCGCTGGGGGGCACTGAAGCTTTCTTT. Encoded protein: CASSLALGGTEAFF.

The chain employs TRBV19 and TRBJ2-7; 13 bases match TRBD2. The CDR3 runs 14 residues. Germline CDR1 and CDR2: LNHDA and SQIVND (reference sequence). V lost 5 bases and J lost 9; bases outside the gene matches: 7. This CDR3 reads CASSAGGLAGRQYF. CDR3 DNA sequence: TGTGCCAGTAGTGCTGGGGGACTAGCGGGACGGCAGTACTTC.

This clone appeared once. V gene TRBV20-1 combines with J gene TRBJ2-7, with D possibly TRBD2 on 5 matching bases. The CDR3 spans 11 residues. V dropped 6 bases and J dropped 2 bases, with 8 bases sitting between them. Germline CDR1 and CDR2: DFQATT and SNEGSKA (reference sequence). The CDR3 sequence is CSAEAPYEQYF. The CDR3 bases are TGCAGTGCGGAGGCCCCCTACGAGCAGTACTTC.

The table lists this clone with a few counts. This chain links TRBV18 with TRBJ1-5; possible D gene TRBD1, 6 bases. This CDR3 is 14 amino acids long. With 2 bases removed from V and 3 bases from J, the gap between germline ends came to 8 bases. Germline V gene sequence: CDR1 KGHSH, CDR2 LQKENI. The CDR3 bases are TGTGCCAGCTCACCAGACAGGATCAATCAGCCCCAGCATTTT. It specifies CASSPDRINQPQHF.

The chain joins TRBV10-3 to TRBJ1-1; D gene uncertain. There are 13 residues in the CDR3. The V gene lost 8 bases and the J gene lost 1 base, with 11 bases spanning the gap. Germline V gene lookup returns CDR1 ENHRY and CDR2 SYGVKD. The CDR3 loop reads CAIEGTQNTEAFF. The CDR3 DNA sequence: TGTGCCATCGAGGGAACCCAGAACACTGAAGCTTTCTTT.

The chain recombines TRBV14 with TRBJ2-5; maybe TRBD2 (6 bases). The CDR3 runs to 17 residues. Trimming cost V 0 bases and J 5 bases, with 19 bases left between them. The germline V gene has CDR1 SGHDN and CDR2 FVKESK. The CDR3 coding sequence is TGTGCCAGCAGCCAAGATCTAGCGCCCCTAAGTCGGGAGACCCAGTACTTC. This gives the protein CASSQDLAPLSRETQYF.